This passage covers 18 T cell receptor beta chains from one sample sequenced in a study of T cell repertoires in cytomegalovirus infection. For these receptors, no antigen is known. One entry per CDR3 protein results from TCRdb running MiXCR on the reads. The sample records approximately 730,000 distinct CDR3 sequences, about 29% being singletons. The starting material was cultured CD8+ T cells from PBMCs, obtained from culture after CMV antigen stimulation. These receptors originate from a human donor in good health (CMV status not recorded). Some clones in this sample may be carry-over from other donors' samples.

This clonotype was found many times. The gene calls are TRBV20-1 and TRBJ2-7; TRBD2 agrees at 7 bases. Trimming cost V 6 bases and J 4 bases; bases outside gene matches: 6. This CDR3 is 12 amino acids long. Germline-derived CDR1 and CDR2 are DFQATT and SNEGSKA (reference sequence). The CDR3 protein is CSARGGTYEQYV. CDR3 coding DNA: TGCAGTGCCCGCGGGGGAACGTACGAGCAGTACGTC.

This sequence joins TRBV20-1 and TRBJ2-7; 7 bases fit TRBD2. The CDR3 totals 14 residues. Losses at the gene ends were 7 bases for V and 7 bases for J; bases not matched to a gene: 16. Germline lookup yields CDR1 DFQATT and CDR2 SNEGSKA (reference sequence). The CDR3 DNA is TGCAGTGGCGGAAAAGCGGGGTCCTCGTTTGAGCAGTACGTC. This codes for CSGGKAGSSFEQYV.

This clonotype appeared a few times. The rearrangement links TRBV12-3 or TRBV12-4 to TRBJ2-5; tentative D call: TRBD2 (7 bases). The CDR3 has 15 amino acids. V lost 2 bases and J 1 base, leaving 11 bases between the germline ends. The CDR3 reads CASSLRGARQETQYF. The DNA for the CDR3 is TGTGCCAGCAGTTTACGGGGGGCCCGCCAAGAGACCCAGTACTTC.

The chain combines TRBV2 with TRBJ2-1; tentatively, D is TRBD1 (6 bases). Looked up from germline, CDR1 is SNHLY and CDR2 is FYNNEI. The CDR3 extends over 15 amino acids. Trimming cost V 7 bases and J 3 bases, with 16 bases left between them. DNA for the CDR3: TGTGCCAGCATCCCGGACAGCACTTTCTACAATGAGCAGTTCTTC. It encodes CASIPDSTFYNEQFF. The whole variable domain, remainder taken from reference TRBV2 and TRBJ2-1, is EPEVTQTPSHQVTQMGQEVILRCVPISNHLYFYWYRQILGQKVEFLVSFYNNEISEKSEIFDDQFSVERPDGSNFTLKIRSTKLEDSAMYFCASIPDSTFYNEQFFGPGTRLTVL.

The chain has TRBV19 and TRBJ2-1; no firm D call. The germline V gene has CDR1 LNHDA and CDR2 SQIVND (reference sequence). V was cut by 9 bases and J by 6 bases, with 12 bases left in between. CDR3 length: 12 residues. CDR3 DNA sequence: TGTGCCAGCTCTTGGGGATTCAATGAGCAGTTCTTC. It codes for CASSWGFNEQFF.

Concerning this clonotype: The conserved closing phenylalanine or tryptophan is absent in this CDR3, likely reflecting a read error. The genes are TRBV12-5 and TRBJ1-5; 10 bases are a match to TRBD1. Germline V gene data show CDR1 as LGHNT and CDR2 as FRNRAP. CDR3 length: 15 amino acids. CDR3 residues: CASISGQGGNQHQHC. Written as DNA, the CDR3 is TGTGCTAGTATTTCAGGACAGGGGGGAAATCAGCACCAGCATTGT.

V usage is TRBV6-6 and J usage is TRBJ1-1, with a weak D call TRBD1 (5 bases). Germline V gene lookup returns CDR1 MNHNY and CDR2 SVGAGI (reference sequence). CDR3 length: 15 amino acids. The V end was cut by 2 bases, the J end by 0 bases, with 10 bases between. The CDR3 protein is CASSYPTELNTEAFF. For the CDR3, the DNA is TGTGCCAGCAGTTACCCGACAGAGTTGAACACTGAAGCTTTCTTT.

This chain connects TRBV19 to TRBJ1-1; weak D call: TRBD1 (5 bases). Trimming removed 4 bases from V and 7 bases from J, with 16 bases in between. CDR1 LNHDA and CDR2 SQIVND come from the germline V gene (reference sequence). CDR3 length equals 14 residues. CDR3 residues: CASSTSGRLIEAFF. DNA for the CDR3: TGTGCCAGTAGTACGTCGGGACGTCTAATTGAAGCTTTCTTT.

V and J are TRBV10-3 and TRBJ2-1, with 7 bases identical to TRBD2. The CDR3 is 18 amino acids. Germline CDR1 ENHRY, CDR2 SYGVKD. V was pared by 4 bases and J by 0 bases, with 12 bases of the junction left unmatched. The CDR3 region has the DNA TGTGCCATCAGTGGGGGTAGCGGGTCCATTCACTCCTACAATGAGCAGTTCTTC. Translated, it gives CAISGGSGSIHSYNEQFF.

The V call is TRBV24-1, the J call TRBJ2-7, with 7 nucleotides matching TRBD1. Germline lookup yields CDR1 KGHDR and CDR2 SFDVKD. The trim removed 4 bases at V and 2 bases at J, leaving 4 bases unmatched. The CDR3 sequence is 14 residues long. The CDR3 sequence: CATSEVDRAYEQYF. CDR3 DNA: TGTGCCACCAGTGAGGTCGACAGGGCCTACGAGCAGTACTTC.

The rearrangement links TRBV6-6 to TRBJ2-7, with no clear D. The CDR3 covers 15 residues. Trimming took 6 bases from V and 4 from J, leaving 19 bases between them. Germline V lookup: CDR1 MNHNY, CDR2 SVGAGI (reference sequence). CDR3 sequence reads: CASSLSTEVLYEQYV. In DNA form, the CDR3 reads TGTGCCAGCAGCCTATCTACGGAAGTCCTTTACGAGCAGTACGTC.

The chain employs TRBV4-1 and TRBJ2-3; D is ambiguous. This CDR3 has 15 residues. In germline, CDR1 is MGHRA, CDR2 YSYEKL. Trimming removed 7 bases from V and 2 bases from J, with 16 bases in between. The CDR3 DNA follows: TGCGCCAGCAACACCGGAGCGACAAACACAGATACGCAGTATTTT. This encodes CASNTGATNTDTQYF.

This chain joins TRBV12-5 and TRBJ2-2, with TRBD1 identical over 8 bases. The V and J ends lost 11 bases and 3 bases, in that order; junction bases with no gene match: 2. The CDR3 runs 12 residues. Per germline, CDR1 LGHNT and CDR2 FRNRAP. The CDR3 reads CAQGADTGELFF. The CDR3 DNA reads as TGTGCTCAGGGGGCGGACACCGGGGAGCTGTTTTTT.

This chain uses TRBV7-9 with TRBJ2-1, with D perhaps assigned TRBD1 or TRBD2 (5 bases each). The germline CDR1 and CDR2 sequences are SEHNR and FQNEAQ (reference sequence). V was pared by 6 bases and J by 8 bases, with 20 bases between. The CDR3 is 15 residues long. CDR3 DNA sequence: TGTGCCAGCAGGGAAAATCGGGGCCTACCGCATGAGCAGTTCTTC. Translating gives CASRENRGLPHEQFF.

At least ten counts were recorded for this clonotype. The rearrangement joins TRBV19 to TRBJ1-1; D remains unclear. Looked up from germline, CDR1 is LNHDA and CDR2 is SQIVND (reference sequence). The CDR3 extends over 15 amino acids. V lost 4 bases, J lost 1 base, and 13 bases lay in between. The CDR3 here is CASSTPDFTNTEAFF. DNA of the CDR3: TGTGCCAGTAGTACCCCAGACTTCACGAACACTGAAGCTTTCTTT.

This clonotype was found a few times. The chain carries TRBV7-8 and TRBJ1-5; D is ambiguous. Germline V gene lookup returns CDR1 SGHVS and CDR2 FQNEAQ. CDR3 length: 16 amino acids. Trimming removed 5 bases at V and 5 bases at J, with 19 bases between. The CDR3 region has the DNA TGTGCCAGCAGCCTGAACCCTGACGGCTCTTATCAGCCCCAGCATTTT. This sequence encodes CASSLNPDGSYQPQHF.

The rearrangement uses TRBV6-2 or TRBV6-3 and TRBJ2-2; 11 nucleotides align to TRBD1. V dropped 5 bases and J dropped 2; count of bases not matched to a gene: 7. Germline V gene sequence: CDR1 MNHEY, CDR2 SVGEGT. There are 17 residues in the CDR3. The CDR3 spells CASSRTGGVRNTGELFF. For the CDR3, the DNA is TGTGCCAGCAGTCGGACAGGGGGCGTGAGAAACACCGGGGAGCTGTTTTTT.

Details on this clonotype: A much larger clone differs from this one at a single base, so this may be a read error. This chain's CDR3 is CANSDQDRVGNTIYF. In nucleotides, the CDR3 is TGTGCCAACAGCGACCAGGACAGGGTTGGAAACACCATATATTTT. V gene TRBV7-4 combines with J gene TRBJ1-3; 8 positions agree with TRBD1. Germline V lookup: CDR1 SGHVT, CDR2 SQSDAQ. The CDR3 contains 15 residues.